The 26 T cell receptor beta chains below come from one sample, sequenced in a study of follicular helper T cells after annual influenza vaccination (dated by TCRdb to the late 2010s). To prepare the library, the immunoSEQ multiplex PCR assay was applied. TCRdb provides this immuneACCESS table in a form limited to in-frame rearrangements. Some clones are lacking; in checked studies, under half of them reflect an unresolved V gene, and why the rest are absent is not known. This sample comprises some 15,000 clones, roughly 80% of them detected only once. The ten largest clones add up to roughly 1.3% of the sample. The sample's time point, from its label and the paper: 2014-2015 season, 7 days after vaccination. The specimen comprised CXCR5+ CD38- circulating T follicular helper cells from blood, sampled 7 days after influenza vaccination. According to the study, the label for this sample's cell subset or site signals: circulating Tfh, non-naive CD4+CXCR5+PD-1+ (ICOS+CD38+ or ICOS-CD38-). The receptors derive from an adult who received the influenza vaccine.

V usage is TRBV6-1 and J usage is TRBJ2-2; TRBD2 matches at 11 bases. CDR3 size: 15 residues. Germline V gene sequence: CDR1 MNHNS, CDR2 SASEGT. Trimming cost V 8 bases and J 1 base; bases outside gene matches: 3. The CDR3 DNA reads as TGTGCCAGCCCTACTAGCGGGGGGAACACCGGGGAGCTGTTTTTT. The encoded protein is CASPTSGGNTGELFF.

This chain joins TRBV6-1 and TRBJ2-5; 7 bases align to TRBD2. J gave up 5 bases and V 6 bases, and 9 bases lay outside the gene matches. CDR1 is MNHNS and CDR2 is SASEGT in the germline V gene. This CDR3 comprises 14 residues. CDR3 sequence (DNA): TGTGCCAGCAGAAGGGACTACCGTCGGGAGACCCAGTACTTC. Translating it yields CASRRDYRRETQYF.

This clone was observed once. This chain joins TRBV9 and TRBJ2-3, with 7 bases that match TRBD1. After removal of 0 bases from V and 4 bases from J, the junction contained 5 bases not matched to a gene. Looked up from germline, CDR1 is SGDLS and CDR2 is YYNGEE. CDR3 length equals 15 residues. The CDR3 coding sequence is TGTGCCAGCAGCGTAGGGGACAGAAGCGCAGATACGCAGTATTTT. This sequence encodes CASSVGDRSADTQYF.

The chain carries TRBV5-1 and TRBJ1-4; no firm D call. V was shortened by 0 bases and J by 5 bases, with 11 bases between the two germline ends. The CDR3 contains 15 residues. Germline V gives CDR1 SGHRS, CDR2 YFSETQ. The CDR3, as DNA: TGCGCCAGCAGCTTGGCCCTCTCGGGGAATGAAAAACTGTTTTTT. It specifies CASSLALSGNEKLFF.

This sequence joins TRBV23-1 and TRBJ2-5, with 8 bases lining up with TRBD2. TRBV23-1 is filed as an ORF, its function uncertain. J lost 5 bases, V lost 8 bases, and 13 bases had no gene match. The CDR3 is 15 residues long. The CDR3 DNA follows: TGCGCCAGCCGCCGGCTAGCGGGTCTCAGGGAGACCCAGTACTTC. This gives the protein CASRRLAGLRETQYF.

The chain couples TRBV12-2 to TRBJ1-1. TRBV12-2 is an annotated pseudogene. The CDR3 runs to 14 residues. The CDR3 region has the DNA TGTGCAAGTCGCGCACTTAACTGGAACACTGAAGCTTTCTTT. This encodes CASRALNWNTEAFF.

The chain is built from TRBV4-1 and TRBJ2-5; D gene ambiguous. This CDR3 spans 14 amino acids. The V gene's germline CDR1 is MGHRA and CDR2 YSYEKL. Trimming took 1 base from V and 3 from J, leaving 9 bases between them. CDR3 DNA: TGCGCCAGCAGCCAAGGATTTCGGGAAGAGACCCAGTACTTC. It translates to CASSQGFREETQYF.

This clone was seen once. The identical CDR3 is also encoded by other nucleotide sequences in the sample. The chain combines TRBV15 with TRBJ2-2; 11 bases agree with TRBD2. CDR1 is LNHNV and CDR2 is YYDKDF in the germline V gene (reference sequence). This CDR3 is 14 amino acids long. The V gene end was trimmed by 8 bases and the J gene end by 6 bases; junction bases not matched to a gene: 5. CDR3 loop: CATRGLAGAGELFF. The CDR3 bases are TGTGCCACCCGAGGACTAGCGGGCGCCGGGGAGCTGTTTTTT.

The chain links TRBV28 to TRBJ2-6; possible D gene TRBD1, 5 bases. Germline V gene data show CDR1 as MDHEN and CDR2 as SYDVKM. Trimming pared 5 bases from V and 0 bases from J, leaving 8 bases between. There are 15 residues in the CDR3. The CDR3 bases are TGTGCCAGCAGTGACAGAGCCTCTGGGGCCAACGTCCTGACTTTC. Its translation: CASSDRASGANVLTF. The complete variable domain, with remaining parts taken from reference TRBV28 and TRBJ2-6, reads DVKVTQSSRYLVKRTGEKVFLECVQDMDHENMFWYRQDPGLGLRLIYFSYDVKMKEKGDIPEGYSVSREKKERFSLILESASTNQTSMYLCASSDRASGANVLTFGAGSRLTVL.

The J gene is TRBJ2-7, the V gene TRBV5-4, with 8 bases matching TRBD2. Germline V gene lookup returns CDR1 SGHNT and CDR2 YYREEE (reference sequence). The V gene end was trimmed by 0 bases and the J gene end by 3 bases; junction bases not matched to a gene: 8. The CDR3 runs to 16 residues. The CDR3 protein is CASSLGTSGGRYEQYF. CDR3 DNA: TGTGCCAGCAGCTTGGGAACTAGCGGAGGCCGCTACGAGCAGTACTTC.

The V call is TRBV7-2, the J call TRBJ2-5; TRBD1 might be the D (6 bases). Trimming left V 7 bases short and J 2 bases short, with 17 bases between. The CDR3 is 15 amino acids. Germline values: CDR1 SGHTA, CDR2 FQGNSA. The CDR3, as DNA: TGTGCCAGCACCCCCCTTGGGACACTTCAAGAGACCCAGTACTTC. Protein product: CASTPLGTLQETQYF.

The V call is TRBV2, the J call TRBJ1-2; 7 positions agree with TRBD1. Germline-derived CDR1 and CDR2 are SNHLY and FYNNEI. V shed 4 bases, J shed 1 base, and the junction held 3 bases outside the gene matches. CDR3 length equals 14 residues. CDR3 residues: CASSATGNNYGYTF. CDR3 DNA: TGTGCCAGCAGTGCGACAGGGAATAACTATGGCTACACCTTC. Combining the CDR3 with reference TRBV2 and TRBJ1-2 gives the whole variable domain EPEVTQTPSHQVTQMGQEVILRCVPISNHLYFYWYRQILGQKVEFLVSFYNNEISEKSEIFDDQFSVERPDGSNFTLKIRSTKLEDSAMYFCASSATGNNYGYTFGSGTRLTVV.

This clone has a single count. The V and J genes are TRBV14 and TRBJ2-7; TRBD1 is a possible D gene (5 bases). Germline CDR1 reads SGHDN; CDR2 reads FVKESK. This CDR3 has 15 amino acids. V lost 3 bases, J lost 6 bases, and 18 bases lay in between. This CDR3 reads CASSHGQGGTSEQYF. The CDR3, as DNA: TGTGCCAGCAGCCACGGGCAGGGTGGAACGTCCGAGCAGTACTTC.

The chain links TRBV11-3 to TRBJ1-1; unclear D gene. CDR3 length: 13 residues. The V and J ends lost 0 bases and 1 base respectively, with 3 bases between them. The germline V gene has CDR1 SGHNT and CDR2 YENEEA. In DNA form, the CDR3 reads TGTGCCAGCAGCTTAGAACAGAACACTGAAGCTTTCTTT. This sequence encodes CASSLEQNTEAFF.

The chain combines TRBV18 with TRBJ2-2; 9 bases align to TRBD1. The CDR3 is made up of 19 amino acids. Germline values: CDR1 KGHSH, CDR2 LQKENI. V shed 0 bases, J shed 3 bases, and the junction held 11 bases outside the gene matches. CDR3 bases: TGTGCCAGCTCACCACCCGCCGGGGACAGGGCATTCTACACCGGGGAGCTGTTTTTT. This translates into CASSPPAGDRAFYTGELFF. Full variable domain (rest looked up from reference TRBV18 and TRBJ2-2): NAGVMQNPRHLVRRRGQEARLRCSPMKGHSHVYWYRQLPEEGLKFMVYLQKENIIDESGMPKERFSAEFPKEGPSILRIQQVVRGDSAAYFCASSPPAGDRAFYTGELFFGEGSRLTVL.

V and J are TRBV18 and TRBJ2-7; weak D call: TRBD1 (5 bases). The germline V gene encodes CDR1 KGHSH and CDR2 LQKENI. There are 13 residues in the CDR3. Deletions cut 3 bases from V and 5 bases from J, with 11 bases between. CDR3 region: CASSPEQAHEQYF. The DNA of the CDR3 is TGTGCCAGCTCACCCGAACAGGCCCACGAGCAGTACTTC.

This clone was recorded a few times. This chain's CDR3 is CATSRTGQENTEAFF. For the CDR3, the DNA is TGTGCCACCAGCAGAACGGGACAAGAGAACACTGAAGCTTTCTTT. The genes are TRBV15 and TRBJ1-1; tentative D call: TRBD1 (6 bases). The V end was cut by 2 bases, the J end by 1 base, with 11 bases between. This CDR3 has 15 residues. Germline-derived CDR1 and CDR2 are LNHNV and YYDKDF (reference sequence).

The chain carries TRBV12-5 and TRBJ2-5, with a weak D call TRBD2 (6 bases). Per germline, CDR1 LGHNT and CDR2 FRNRAP. The V end lost 7 bases, the J end lost 0 bases, and 12 bases lay between the germline ends. This CDR3 has 14 residues. CDR3 nucleotide sequence: TGTGCTAGTGCCCTCGCGGGGAACCAAGAGACCCAGTACTTC. Translated: CASALAGNQETQYF.

The chain couples TRBV19 to TRBJ2-1; the match to TRBD1 covers 12 bases. CDR3 length: 18 residues. The V gene's germline CDR1 is LNHDA and CDR2 SQIVND (reference sequence). J gave up 8 bases and V 3 bases, and 14 bases lay outside the gene matches. The CDR3 DNA reads TGTGCCAGTAGTATTTCTCATTCCGGGACAGGGGGCAATTATGAGCAGTTCTTC. Translated: CASSISHSGTGGNYEQFF.

CDR3 bases: TGCGCCAGCAGGCCCGGGACAGCTACAGATACGCAGTATTTT. Protein sequence: CASRPGTATDTQYF. V usage is TRBV5-1 and J usage is TRBJ2-3; 7 bases align to TRBD1. CDR1 is SGHRS, CDR2 YFSETQ, per germline. This CDR3 is built from 14 residues. The junction had 6 bases not matched to a gene; V was cut back by 5 bases and J by 3 bases.

This chain joins TRBV5-1 and TRBJ2-2; tentative D call: TRBD1 (5 bases). Germline values: CDR1 SGHRS, CDR2 YFSETQ. The CDR3 is made up of 14 amino acids. V lost 0 bases, J lost 4 bases, and 7 bases lay in between. The chain's CDR3 is CASSLGQITGELFF. CDR3 bases: TGCGCCAGCAGCTTGGGACAGATCACCGGGGAGCTGTTTTTT.

This clone was observed a single time. The chain recombines TRBV10-3 with TRBJ2-6; a possible D gene is TRBD2 (7 bases). Germline CDR1 and CDR2: ENHRY and SYGVKD. CDR3 length: 16 residues. V was trimmed by 5 bases and J by 3 bases, leaving 14 bases between them. CDR3 amino acids: CAISLRGGNGANVLTF. Here the CDR3 DNA reads TGTGCCATCAGTCTAAGGGGGGGCAATGGGGCCAACGTCCTGACTTTC.

This rearrangement joins TRBV7-6 to TRBJ2-1, with TRBD2 matching 10 bases. Germline values: CDR1 SGHVS, CDR2 FNYEAQ. V was pared by 1 base and J by 5 bases, with 5 bases of the junction left unmatched. There are 16 residues in the CDR3. In DNA form, the CDR3 reads TGTGCCAGCAGCTTAGAATCTAGCGGGGGACACAATGAGCAGTTCTTC. This translates into CASSLESSGGHNEQFF.

This clone occurred a few times. The chain carries TRBV9 and TRBJ1-6; TRBD1 matches at 7 bases. The CDR3 runs 15 residues. The germline gives CDR1 SGDLS, CDR2 YYNGEE. Germline trimming cut 0 bases from V and 10 bases from J; bases unmatched to any gene: 7. DNA of the CDR3: TGTGCCAGCAGCGTAGTCTGGGACAGTTCATCACCCCTCCACTTT. Its translation is CASSVVWDSSSPLHF.

J is TRBJ2-5 and V is TRBV21-1; the DNA was not compared with TRBD2, the D call given in the table. The DNA end is more similar to TRBJ2-7, so the J call may be wrong. TRBV21-1 is designated a pseudogene. This CDR3 has 13 residues. CDR3 DNA: TGTGCCAGCAGCAAAGGGAGCTCCTACGAGCAGTACTTC. This encodes CASSKGSSYEQYF.

The V call is TRBV7-8, the J call TRBJ1-1; D remains unclear. The CDR3 is 16 residues long. V shed 4 bases and J shed 5 bases, with 20 bases lying between them. Germline-derived CDR1 and CDR2 are SGHVS and FQNEAQ. CDR3 amino acids: CASSYRETILKTEAFF. The CDR3 coding sequence is TGTGCCAGCAGCTATAGAGAGACAATCCTAAAAACTGAAGCTTTCTTT.